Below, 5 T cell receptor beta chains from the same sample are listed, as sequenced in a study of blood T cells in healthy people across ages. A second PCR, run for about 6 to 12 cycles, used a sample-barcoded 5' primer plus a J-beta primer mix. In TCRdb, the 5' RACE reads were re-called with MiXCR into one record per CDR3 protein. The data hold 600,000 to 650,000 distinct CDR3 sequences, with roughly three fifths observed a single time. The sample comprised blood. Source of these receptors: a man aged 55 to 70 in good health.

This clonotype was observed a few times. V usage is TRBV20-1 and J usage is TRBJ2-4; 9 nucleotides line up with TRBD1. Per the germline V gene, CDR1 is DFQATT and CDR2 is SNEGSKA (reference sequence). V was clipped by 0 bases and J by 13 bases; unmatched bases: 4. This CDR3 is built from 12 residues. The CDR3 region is CSARDRQGEQYF. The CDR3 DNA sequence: TGCAGTGCTAGAGATCGACAGGGGGAGCAGTACTTC.

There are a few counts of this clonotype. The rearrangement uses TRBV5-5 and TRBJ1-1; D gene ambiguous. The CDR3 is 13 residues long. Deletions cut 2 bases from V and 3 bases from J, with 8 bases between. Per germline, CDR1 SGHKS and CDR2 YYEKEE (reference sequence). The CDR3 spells CASSFGADTEAFF. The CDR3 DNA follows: TGTGCCAGCAGCTTCGGTGCGGACACTGAAGCTTTCTTT.

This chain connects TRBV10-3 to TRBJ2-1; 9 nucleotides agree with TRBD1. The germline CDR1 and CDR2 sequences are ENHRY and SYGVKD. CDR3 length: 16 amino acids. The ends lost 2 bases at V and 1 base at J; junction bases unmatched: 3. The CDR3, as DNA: TGTGCCATCAGTGAGCCCGGGACAGGGTCCTACAATGAGCAGTTCTTC. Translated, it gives CAISEPGTGSYNEQFF.

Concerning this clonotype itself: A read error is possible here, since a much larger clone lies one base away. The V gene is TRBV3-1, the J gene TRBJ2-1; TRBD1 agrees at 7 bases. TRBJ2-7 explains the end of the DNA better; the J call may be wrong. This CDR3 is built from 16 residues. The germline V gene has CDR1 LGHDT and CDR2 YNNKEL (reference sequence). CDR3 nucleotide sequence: TGTGCCAGCAGCCCCACACCTACAGGGGTCTACAATGAGCAGTACTTC. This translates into CASSPTPTGVYNEQYF.

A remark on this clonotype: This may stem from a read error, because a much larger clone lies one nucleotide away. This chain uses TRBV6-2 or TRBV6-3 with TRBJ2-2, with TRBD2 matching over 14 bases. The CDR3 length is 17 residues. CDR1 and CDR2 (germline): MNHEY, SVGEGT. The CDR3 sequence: CVSTRTSGGSNTGELFF. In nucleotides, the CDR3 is TGTGTCAGCACAAGGACTAGCGGGGGGTCGAACACCGGGGAGCTGTTTTTT.